A selection of T cell receptor beta chains follows, all from one sample in a study of blood T cells in healthy people across ages. MiXCR, applied by TCRdb to the 5' RACE reads, yields one record per CDR3 protein. Among about a million distinct CDR3 sequences listed, about two fifths were seen once. Input material: blood. These TCRs come from a man younger than 35 in good health. CDR3s include the opening cysteine and the closing phenylalanine or tryptophan. The D gene is left open where the match is weak. Size is stated for part of the rows, as once, few or many counts, or as a class when the clone is expanded.

j_call,d_call,v_call,cdr3_length,clone_size,cdr3_aa
TRBJ1-2,-,TRBV28,13,few,CASRDTTNYGYTF
TRBJ2-7,-,TRBV12-3/TRBV12-4,12,-,CASSLISSEQYF
TRBJ1-5,-,TRBV21-1,10,-,CASGNRPQHF
TRBJ1-2,TRBD1,TRBV28,12,many,CASSRQGGGYTF
TRBJ1-4,-,TRBV11-2,21,once,CASSLVNGALYDSATNEKLFF
TRBJ2-7,TRBD1,TRBV10-3,12,-,CAIRAGGFEQYF
TRBJ1-2,-,TRBV12-3/TRBV12-4,15,-,CASSFRGFGHYGYTF
TRBJ2-7,-,TRBV5-6,17,-,CASSRGPLLVGSYEQYF
TRBJ1-5,-,TRBV20-1,13,once,CSARAQPNQPQHF
TRBJ2-3,-,TRBV29-1,14,few,CSVDLGATTDTQYF
TRBJ2-1,-,TRBV2,14,-,CASTSSVSYNEQFF
TRBJ2-1,TRBD2,TRBV4-2,18,-,CASSPGSTSVKTGDEQFF
TRBJ2-1,TRBD2,TRBV30,14,-,CAWSFSGLANEQFF
TRBJ1-1,-,TRBV6-5,16,-,CASSPRNPAMNTEAFF
TRBJ2-3,TRBD2,TRBV27,18,few,CASSLGPGTRRITDTQYF
TRBJ1-1,-,TRBV15,16,-,CATREGGVKRNTEAFF
TRBJ1-1,-,TRBV4-1,17,-,CASSPAQGKFQYTEAFF
TRBJ2-3,-,TRBV7-6,13,few,CASSVSAVDTQYF
TRBJ1-2,-,TRBV6-5,14,-,CASSDSKWGNGYTF
TRBJ2-7,-,TRBV3-1,14,-,CASSQVAGSDEQYF
TRBJ2-2,-,TRBV18,15,-,CASSQATSGAGELFF
TRBJ2-7,-,TRBV10-3,10,-,CAISDSGKSF
TRBJ1-2,-,TRBV12-3/TRBV12-4,14,-,CASSRTVVDYGYTF
TRBJ2-3,TRBD2,TRBV9,17,-,CASSLAGGRGYADTQYF
TRBJ1-1,-,TRBV5-1,16,once,CASSLGTGEGNTEAFF
TRBJ1-4,TRBD1,TRBV5-4,14,-,CASSRQGRDEKLFF
TRBJ1-5,-,TRBV12-3/TRBV12-4,17,-,CASSPSGGPRREQPQHF
TRBJ1-1,TRBD1,TRBV6-1,16,-,CASSEDRDRSNTEAFF
TRBJ1-1,TRBD1,TRBV7-3,13,few,CASSNRQGTEAFF
TRBJ2-3,TRBD2,TRBV20-1,15,few,CSAHPPSGSTDTQYF
TRBJ2-2,-,TRBV24-1,23,-,CATSDSGRPKKGLPMGNTGELFF
TRBJ2-7,-,TRBV20-1,14,few,CSARGAERGYEQYF
TRBJ1-1,TRBD1,TRBV4-2,16,-,CASSQASGQARTEAFF
TRBJ1-1,TRBD1,TRBV4-2,15,-,CASSQPGTENTEAFF
TRBJ2-4,TRBD1,TRBV10-3,13,few,CAISEGDRNIQYF
TRBJ2-7,-,TRBV29-1,11,-,CIITVDYEQYF
TRBJ2-1,-,TRBV20-1,16,many,CSARPGRRASLNEQFF
TRBJ2-1,-,TRBV3-1,15,-,CASSQDWDRYNEQFF
TRBJ1-5,-,TRBV12-3/TRBV12-4,16,few,CASSLSGGGGNQPQHF
TRBJ1-1,-,TRBV20-1,13,-,CSAPGGLATEAFF
TRBJ2-5,TRBD2,TRBV7-9,15,-,CASSFRLAEQEAQYF